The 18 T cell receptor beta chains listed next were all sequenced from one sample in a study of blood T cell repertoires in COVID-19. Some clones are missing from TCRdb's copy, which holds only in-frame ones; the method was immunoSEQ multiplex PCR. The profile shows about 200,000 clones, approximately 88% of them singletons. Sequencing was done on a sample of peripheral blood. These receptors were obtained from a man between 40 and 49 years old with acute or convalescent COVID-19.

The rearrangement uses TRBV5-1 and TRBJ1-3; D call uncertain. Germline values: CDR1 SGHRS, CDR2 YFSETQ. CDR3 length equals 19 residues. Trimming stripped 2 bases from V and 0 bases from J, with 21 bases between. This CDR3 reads CASSLSPRVNEHSGNTIYF. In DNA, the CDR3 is TGCGCCAGCAGCTTATCACCCCGGGTCAACGAACACTCTGGAAACACCATATATTTT. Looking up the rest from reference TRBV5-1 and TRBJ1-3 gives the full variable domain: KAGVTQTPRYLIKTRGQQVTLSCSPISGHRSVSWYQQTPGQGLQFLFEYFSETQRNKGNFPGRFSGRQFSNSRSEMNVSTLELGDSALYLCASSLSPRVNEHSGNTIYFGEGSWLTVV.

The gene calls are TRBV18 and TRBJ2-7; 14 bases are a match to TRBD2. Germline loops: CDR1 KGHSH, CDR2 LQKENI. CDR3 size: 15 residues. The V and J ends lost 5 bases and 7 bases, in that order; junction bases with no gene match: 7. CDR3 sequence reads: CASSETSGRGQEQYF. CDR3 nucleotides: TGTGCCAGCTCAGAGACTAGCGGGAGGGGTCAGGAGCAGTACTTC. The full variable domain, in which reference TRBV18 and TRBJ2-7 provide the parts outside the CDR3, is NAGVMQNPRHLVRRRGQEARLRCSPMKGHSHVYWYRQLPEEGLKFMVYLQKENIIDESGMPKERFSAEFPKEGPSILRIQQVVRGDSAAYFCASSETSGRGQEQYFGPGTRLTVT.

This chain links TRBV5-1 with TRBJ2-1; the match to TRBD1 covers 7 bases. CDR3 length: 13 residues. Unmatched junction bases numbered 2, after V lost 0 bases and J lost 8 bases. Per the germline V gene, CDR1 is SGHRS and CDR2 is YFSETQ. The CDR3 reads CASSLGQGDEQFF. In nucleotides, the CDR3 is TGCGCCAGCAGCTTGGGACAGGGCGATGAGCAGTTCTTC.

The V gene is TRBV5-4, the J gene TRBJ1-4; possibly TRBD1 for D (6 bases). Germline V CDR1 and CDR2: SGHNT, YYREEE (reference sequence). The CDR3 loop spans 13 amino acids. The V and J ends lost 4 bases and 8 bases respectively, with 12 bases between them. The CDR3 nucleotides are TGTGCCAGCAGCGCAGGGGTCGGGGAAAAACTGTTTTTT. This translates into CASSAGVGEKLFF.

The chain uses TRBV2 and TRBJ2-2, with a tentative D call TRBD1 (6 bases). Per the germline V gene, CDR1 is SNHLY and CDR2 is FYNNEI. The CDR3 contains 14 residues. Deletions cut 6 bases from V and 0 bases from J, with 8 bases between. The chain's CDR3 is CASRDSPNTGELFF. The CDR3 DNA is TGTGCCAGCAGGGACAGCCCGAACACCGGGGAGCTGTTTTTT. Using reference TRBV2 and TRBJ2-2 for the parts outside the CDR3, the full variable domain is EPEVTQTPSHQVTQMGQEVILRCVPISNHLYFYWYRQILGQKVEFLVSFYNNEISEKSEIFDDQFSVERPDGSNFTLKIRSTKLEDSAMYFCASRDSPNTGELFFGEGSRLTVL.

CDR3 amino acids: CASSERLAGRTDTQYF. As DNA, the CDR3 is TGTGCCAGCAGCGAGCGACTAGCGGGGCGCACAGATACGCAGTATTTT. This chain joins TRBV3-1 (or the pseudogene TRBV3-2) and TRBJ2-3; 11 bases map to TRBD2. The CDR3 spans 16 residues. The trim removed 5 bases at V and 1 base at J, leaving 5 bases unmatched. The V gene's germline CDR1 is LGHDT and CDR2 YNNKEL (reference sequence).

The CDR3 DNA is TGTGCCAGCAGCCAAGACCCGGTTGTGGTAAAGGGGGCGATTGGCTACACCTTC. It encodes CASSQDPVVVKGAIGYTF. The chain carries TRBV3-1 (or the pseudogene TRBV3-2) and TRBJ1-2; 7 nucleotides match TRBD1. The germline CDR1 and CDR2 sequences are LGHDT and YNNKEL (reference sequence). After removal of 0 bases from V and 7 bases from J, the junction contained 17 bases not matched to a gene. The CDR3 runs to 18 residues.

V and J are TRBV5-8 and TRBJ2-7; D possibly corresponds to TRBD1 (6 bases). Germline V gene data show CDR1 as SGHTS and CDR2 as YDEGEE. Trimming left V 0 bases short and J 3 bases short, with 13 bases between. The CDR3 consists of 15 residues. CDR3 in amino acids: CASSLVSRGNYEQYF. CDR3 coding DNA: TGTGCCAGCAGCTTGGTGTCCAGGGGAAACTACGAGCAGTACTTC.

CDR3: CASSPETGAKNIQYF. The CDR3 DNA reads TGTGCCAGCTCACCGGAGACAGGCGCCAAAAACATTCAGTACTTC. The V gene is TRBV18, the J gene TRBJ2-4; weak D call: TRBD1 (6 bases). Trimming pared 3 bases from V and 1 base from J, leaving 10 bases between. This CDR3 has 15 amino acids. Germline assignment: CDR1 KGHSH and CDR2 LQKENI.

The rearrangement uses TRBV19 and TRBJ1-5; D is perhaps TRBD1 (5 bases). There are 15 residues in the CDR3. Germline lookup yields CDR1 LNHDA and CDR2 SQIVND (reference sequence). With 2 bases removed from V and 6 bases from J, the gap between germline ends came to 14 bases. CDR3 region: CASSIRFRGSQPQHF. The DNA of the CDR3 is TGTGCCAGTAGTATAAGGTTTAGGGGAAGTCAGCCCCAGCATTTT.

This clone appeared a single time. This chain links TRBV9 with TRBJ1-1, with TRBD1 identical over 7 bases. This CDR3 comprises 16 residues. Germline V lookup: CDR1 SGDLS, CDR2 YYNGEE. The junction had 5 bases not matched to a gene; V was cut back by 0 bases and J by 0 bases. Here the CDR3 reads CASSVATGVMNTEAFF. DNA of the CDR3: TGTGCCAGCAGCGTAGCTACAGGGGTTATGAACACTGAAGCTTTCTTT.

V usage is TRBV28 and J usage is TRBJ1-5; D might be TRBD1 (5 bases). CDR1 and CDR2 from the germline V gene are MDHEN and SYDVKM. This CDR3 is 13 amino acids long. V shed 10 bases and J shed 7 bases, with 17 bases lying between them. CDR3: CATLTGSSQPQHF. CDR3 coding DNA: TGTGCCACCTTAACAGGCTCATCCCAGCCCCAGCATTTT.

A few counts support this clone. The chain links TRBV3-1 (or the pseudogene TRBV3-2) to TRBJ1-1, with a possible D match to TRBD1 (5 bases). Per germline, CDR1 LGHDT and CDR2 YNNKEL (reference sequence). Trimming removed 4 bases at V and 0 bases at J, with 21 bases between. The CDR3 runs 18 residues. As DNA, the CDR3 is TGTGCCAGCAGCCGTGTAGGGGATTGGGGGAGGATGAACACTGAAGCTTTCTTT. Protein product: CASSRVGDWGRMNTEAFF.

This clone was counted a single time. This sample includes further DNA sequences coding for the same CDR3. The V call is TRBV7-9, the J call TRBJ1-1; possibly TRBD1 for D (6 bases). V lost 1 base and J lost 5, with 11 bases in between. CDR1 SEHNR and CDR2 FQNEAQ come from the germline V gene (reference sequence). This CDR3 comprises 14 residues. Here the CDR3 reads CASSLGRGGTEAFF. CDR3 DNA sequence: TGTGCCAGCAGCTTAGGCAGGGGCGGTACTGAAGCTTTCTTT.

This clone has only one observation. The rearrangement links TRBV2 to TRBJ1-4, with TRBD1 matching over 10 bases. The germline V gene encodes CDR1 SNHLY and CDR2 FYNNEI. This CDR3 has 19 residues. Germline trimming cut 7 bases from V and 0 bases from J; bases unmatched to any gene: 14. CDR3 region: CASTSAPGQGRSTNEKLFF. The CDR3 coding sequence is TGTGCCAGCACATCCGCTCCGGGACAGGGGCGTTCAACTAATGAAAAACTGTTTTTT.

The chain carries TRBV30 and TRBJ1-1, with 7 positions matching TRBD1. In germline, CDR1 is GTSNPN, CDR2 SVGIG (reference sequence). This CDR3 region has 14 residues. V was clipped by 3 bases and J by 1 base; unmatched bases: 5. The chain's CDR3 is CAWSQGQTNTEAFF. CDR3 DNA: TGTGCCTGGAGCCAGGGACAGACGAACACTGAAGCTTTCTTT.

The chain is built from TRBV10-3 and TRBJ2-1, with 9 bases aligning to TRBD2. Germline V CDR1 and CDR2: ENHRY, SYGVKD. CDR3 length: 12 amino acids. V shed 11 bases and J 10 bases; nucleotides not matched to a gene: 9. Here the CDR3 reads CAVLAGDREQFF. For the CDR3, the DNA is TGTGCCGTCTTAGCGGGAGACCGAGAGCAGTTCTTC.

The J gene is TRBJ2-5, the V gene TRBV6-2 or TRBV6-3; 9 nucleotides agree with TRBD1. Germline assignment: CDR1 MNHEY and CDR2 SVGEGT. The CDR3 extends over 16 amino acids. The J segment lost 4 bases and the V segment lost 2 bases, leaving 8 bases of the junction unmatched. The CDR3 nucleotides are TGTGCCAGCAGTTACGGAGGACAGGGGAGCGGAGAGACCCAGTACTTC. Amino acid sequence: CASSYGGQGSGETQYF.